Here is one T cell receptor beta chain with its context. The data derive from a study of blood T cell repertoires in COVID-19. Profiling relied on immunoSEQ multiplex PCR, and the TCRdb table lists in-frame clones only, not all of them. The table includes 150,000 or so clones, around 87% detected once. This CDR3 spans 20 amino acids. Germline trimming cut 0 bases from V and 4 bases from J; bases unmatched to any gene: 16. Germline V gene sequence: CDR1 LGHNA, CDR2 YSLEER. The genes are TRBV4-3 and TRBJ2-3; 10 positions match TRBD2. Sample: PBMCs or T cells enriched from blood (not recorded which). This receptor was obtained from a woman aged 40-49 years who had been exposed to COVID-19. CDR3: CASSQDFVGAGLAIADTQYF. For the CDR3, the DNA is TGCGCCAGCAGCCAAGATTTTGTTGGCGCGGGACTAGCGATCGCAGATACGCAGTATTTT.